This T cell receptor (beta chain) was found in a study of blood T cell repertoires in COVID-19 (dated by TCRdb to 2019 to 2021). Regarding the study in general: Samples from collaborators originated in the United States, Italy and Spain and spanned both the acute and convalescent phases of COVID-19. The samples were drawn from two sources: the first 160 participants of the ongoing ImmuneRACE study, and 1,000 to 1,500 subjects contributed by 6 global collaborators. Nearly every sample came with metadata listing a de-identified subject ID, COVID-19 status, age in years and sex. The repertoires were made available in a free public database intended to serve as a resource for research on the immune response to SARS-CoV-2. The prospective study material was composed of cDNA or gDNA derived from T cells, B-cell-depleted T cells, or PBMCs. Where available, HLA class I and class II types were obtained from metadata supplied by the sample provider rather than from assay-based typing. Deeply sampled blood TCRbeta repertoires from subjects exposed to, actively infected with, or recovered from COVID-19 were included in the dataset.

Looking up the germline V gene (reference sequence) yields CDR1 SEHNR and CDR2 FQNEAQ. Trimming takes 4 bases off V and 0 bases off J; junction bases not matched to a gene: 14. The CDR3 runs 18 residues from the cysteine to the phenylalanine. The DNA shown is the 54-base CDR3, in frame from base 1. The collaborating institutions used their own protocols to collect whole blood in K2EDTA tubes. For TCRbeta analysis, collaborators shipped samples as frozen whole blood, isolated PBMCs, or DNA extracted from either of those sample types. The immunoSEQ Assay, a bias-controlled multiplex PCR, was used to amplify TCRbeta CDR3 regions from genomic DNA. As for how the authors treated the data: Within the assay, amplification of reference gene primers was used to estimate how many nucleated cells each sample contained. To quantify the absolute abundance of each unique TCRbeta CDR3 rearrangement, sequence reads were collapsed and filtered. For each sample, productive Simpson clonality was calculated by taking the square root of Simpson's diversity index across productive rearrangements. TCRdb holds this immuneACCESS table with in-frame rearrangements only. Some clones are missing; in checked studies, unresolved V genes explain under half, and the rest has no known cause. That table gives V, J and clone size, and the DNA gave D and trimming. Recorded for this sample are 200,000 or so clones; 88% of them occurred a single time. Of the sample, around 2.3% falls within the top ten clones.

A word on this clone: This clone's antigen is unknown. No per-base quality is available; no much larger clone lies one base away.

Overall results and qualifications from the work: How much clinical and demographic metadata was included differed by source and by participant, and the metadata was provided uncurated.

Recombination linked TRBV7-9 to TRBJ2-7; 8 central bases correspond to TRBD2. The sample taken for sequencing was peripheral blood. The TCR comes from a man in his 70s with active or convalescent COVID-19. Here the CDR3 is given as CASSSNTLPGTSSYEQYF. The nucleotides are TGTGCCAGCAGCTCAAACACCCTACCAGGGACTAGCTCCTACGAGCAGTACTTC.